The 20 T cell receptor beta chains below come from one sample, sequenced in a study of blood T cell repertoires in COVID-19. Profiled with immunoSEQ multiplex PCR; TCRdb holds only in-frame clones, not every one. The sample contains fewer than 85,000 clones, about 80% of which appear only once. Material: peripheral blood. These receptor sequences come from a woman in her seventies with acute or convalescent COVID-19.

V gene TRBV4-1 combines with J gene TRBJ1-1, with D possibly TRBD1 on 6 matching bases. The CDR3 covers 14 residues. Germline V lookup: CDR1 MGHRA, CDR2 YSYEKL. V lost 5 bases and J 4 bases, leaving 14 bases between the germline ends. CDR3 coding DNA: TGCGCCAGCAGCTCGGAAAGGGGGGGCACTGAAGCTTTCTTT. It codes for CASSSERGGTEAFF.

This chain connects TRBV7-2 to TRBJ2-3; 9 bases fit TRBD1. The CDR3 runs 15 residues. The germline V gene has CDR1 SGHTA and CDR2 FQGNSA. V trimming: 5 bases; J trimming: 2 bases; junction bases outside the gene matches: 5. The CDR3 region is CASSLYRGPTDTQYF. Here the CDR3 DNA reads TGTGCCAGCAGCCTTTACAGGGGGCCCACAGATACGCAGTATTTT.

In this sample, this clone turned up many times. The chain joins TRBV3-1 (or the pseudogene TRBV3-2) to TRBJ2-6; a possible D gene is TRBD1 (6 bases). Germline V gene data show CDR1 as LGHDT and CDR2 as YNNKEL (reference sequence). Trimming shortened V by 0 bases and J by 0 bases, and 12 bases separated the two germline ends. The CDR3 spans 18 residues. The CDR3 sequence: CASSQEWDTSSGANVLTF. The DNA for the CDR3 is TGTGCCAGCAGCCAAGAATGGGACACCAGCTCTGGGGCCAACGTCCTGACTTTC.

V and J are TRBV6-1 and TRBJ1-2; TRBD1 aligns across 9 bases. With V trimmed by 3 bases and J by 4 bases, 3 bases remained unmatched. This CDR3 is 14 amino acids long. Germline CDR1 and CDR2: MNHNS and SASEGT. CDR3: CASSEGQGSYGYTF. The DNA for the CDR3 is TGTGCCAGCAGTGAGGGACAGGGTTCCTATGGCTACACCTTC.

The table lists this clone with a count of one. This rearrangement joins TRBV10-3 to TRBJ2-7; TRBD1 matches 8 bases. The CDR3 sequence is 15 residues long. The J segment lost 0 bases and the V segment lost 2 bases, leaving 3 bases of the junction unmatched. Germline V gene sequence: CDR1 ENHRY, CDR2 SYGVKD. CDR3 nucleotides: TGTGCCATCAGTGAGCCGGGACAGGCCTCCTACGAGCAGTACTTC. It encodes CAISEPGQASYEQYF.

This chain links TRBV3-1 (or the pseudogene TRBV3-2) with TRBJ1-2; tentatively, D is TRBD1 (5 bases). The CDR3 is 14 amino acids. Germline CDR1 and CDR2: LGHDT and YNNKEL (reference sequence). V was cut by 0 bases and J by 8 bases, with 13 bases left in between. CDR3 bases: TGTGCCAGCAGCCAAGACGACGCCAGGGTGGGCTACACCTTC. Translated: CASSQDDARVGYTF.

The rearrangement uses TRBV10-2 and TRBJ2-1, with D unclear. Germline V gene lookup returns CDR1 WSHSY and CDR2 SAAADI. This CDR3 has 17 residues. Trimming left V 10 bases short and J 0 bases short, with 22 bases between. The CDR3 DNA is TGCGCCACCCCGGAGTACCCGAAATCGAGCTCCTACAATGAGCAGTTCTTC. Protein: CATPEYPKSSSYNEQFF.

This clone was seen only a few times. The chain combines TRBV5-1 with TRBJ1-2; 8 bases fit TRBD1. In germline, CDR1 is SGHRS, CDR2 YFSETQ. This CDR3 is built from 14 residues. After removal of 5 bases from V and 5 bases from J, the junction contained 8 bases not matched to a gene. CDR3 nucleotide sequence: TGCGCCAGCAGGCCGGGGACAGGAATATATGGCTACACCTTC. This sequence encodes CASRPGTGIYGYTF.

This chain uses TRBV12-5 with TRBJ2-7, with 7 bases that match TRBD1. Per the germline V gene, CDR1 is LGHNT and CDR2 is FRNRAP. The CDR3 extends over 14 amino acids. V lost 5 bases and J lost 2; bases outside the gene matches: 6. The CDR3 sequence is CASGHRTGPYEQYF. For the CDR3, the DNA is TGTGCTAGTGGTCATAGGACAGGTCCCTACGAGCAGTACTTC.

The chain joins TRBV6-5 to TRBJ1-2; the D gene is possibly TRBD1 (6 bases). The CDR3 runs to 13 residues. Germline CDR1 and CDR2: MNHEY and SVGAGI. With 6 bases removed from V and 5 bases from J, the gap between germline ends came to 13 bases. In DNA, the CDR3 is TGTGCCAGCAGCCGACAGGAAGGATATGGCTACACCTTC. It codes for CASSRQEGYGYTF.

The rearrangement links TRBV28 to TRBJ1-5; maybe TRBD1 (6 bases). This CDR3 is built from 14 residues. Germline V gene data show CDR1 as MDHEN and CDR2 as SYDVKM. V was cut by 6 bases and J by 4 bases, with 13 bases left in between. Here the CDR3 DNA reads TGTGCCAGCAGCAAGAGACAGGTGAATCAGCCCCAGCATTTT. It encodes CASSKRQVNQPQHF.

The rearrangement joins TRBV28 to TRBJ1-1; D may be TRBD1 (5 bases). With 3 bases removed from V and 4 bases from J, the gap between germline ends came to 18 bases. The CDR3 is 16 residues long. Germline-derived CDR1 and CDR2 are MDHEN and SYDVKM. The CDR3 DNA is TGTGCCAGCAGTTTGGTTGTCCAGGGCGGATTCACTGAAGCTTTCTTT. It is translated as CASSLVVQGGFTEAFF.

This sequence joins TRBV24-1 and TRBJ1-4, with TRBD1 as a possible D gene (6 bases). Germline loops: CDR1 KGHDR, CDR2 SFDVKD. Trimming pared 8 bases from V and 4 bases from J, leaving 10 bases between. CDR3 length equals 13 residues. CDR3 region: CATKAGVNEKLFF. DNA of the CDR3: TGTGCCACCAAGGCAGGGGTTAATGAAAAACTGTTTTTT.

This clone has a single count. This chain connects TRBV19 to TRBJ1-2; D is ambiguous. The germline V and J ends were trimmed by 5 bases and 8 bases, with 15 bases remaining between them. The CDR3 is 13 residues long. The germline gives CDR1 LNHDA, CDR2 SQIVND (reference sequence). CDR3 in amino acids: CASSSIRGEGYTF. The CDR3, as DNA: TGTGCCAGTAGTTCAATTCGAGGAGAGGGCTACACCTTC.

This clone was seen once. This sequence joins TRBV2 and TRBJ2-2; a weak D match, TRBD1 (6 bases). The CDR3 is made up of 14 amino acids. The V and J ends lost 11 bases and 1 base respectively, with 14 bases between them. The V gene's germline CDR1 is SNHLY and CDR2 FYNNEI. The chain's CDR3 is CAVLRDKNTGELFF. The CDR3 DNA follows: TGTGCCGTCCTACGGGACAAGAACACCGGGGAGCTGTTTTTT. Full variable domain (outside the CDR3, taken from reference TRBV2 and TRBJ2-2): EPEVTQTPSHQVTQMGQEVILRCVPISNHLYFYWYRQILGQKVEFLVSFYNNEISEKSEIFDDQFSVERPDGSNFTLKIRSTKLEDSAMYFCAVLRDKNTGELFFGEGSRLTVL.

The V call is TRBV6-1, the J call TRBJ1-5, with D possibly being TRBD1 (6 bases). Germline V gene lookup returns CDR1 MNHNS and CDR2 SASEGT. The length of the CDR3 is 17 residues. With 2 bases removed from V and 0 bases from J, the gap between germline ends came to 14 bases. The CDR3 loop reads CASSETRQVFSNQPQHF. CDR3 DNA sequence: TGTGCCAGCAGTGAAACCCGACAGGTGTTTAGCAATCAGCCCCAGCATTTT.

The rearrangement joins TRBV2 to TRBJ1-2, with D possibly being TRBD1 (5 bases). Trimming took off 4 bases at V and 7 bases at J, with 16 bases between the two ends. CDR3 length equals 14 residues. CDR1 SNHLY and CDR2 FYNNEI come from the germline V gene. The CDR3 here is CASSGDSRQTGYTF. CDR3 nucleotides: TGTGCCAGCAGTGGGGACTCTCGACAGACTGGCTACACCTTC. The full variable domain, its missing parts supplied by reference TRBV2 and TRBJ1-2, is EPEVTQTPSHQVTQMGQEVILRCVPISNHLYFYWYRQILGQKVEFLVSFYNNEISEKSEIFDDQFSVERPDGSNFTLKIRSTKLEDSAMYFCASSGDSRQTGYTFGSGTRLTVV.

The chain employs TRBV2 and TRBJ2-3; D is perhaps TRBD1 (6 bases). V was shortened by 4 bases and J by 12 bases, with 14 bases between the two germline ends. The CDR3 runs 12 residues. Germline V lookup: CDR1 SNHLY, CDR2 FYNNEI. CDR3 nucleotide sequence: TGTGCCAGCAGTGTAAGGCAGGGGTCCCAGTATTTT. It encodes CASSVRQGSQYF.

A single count supports this clone. This chain links TRBV5-6 with TRBJ2-6; D uncertain. Trimming cost V 4 bases and J 0 bases, with 8 bases left between them. The V gene's germline CDR1 is SGHDT and CDR2 YYEEEE. This CDR3 region has 15 residues. In DNA form, the CDR3 reads TGTGCCAGCAGCCGAGGTCGCTCTGGGGCCAACGTCCTGACTTTC. Encoded protein: CASSRGRSGANVLTF.

The chain's CDR3 is CASSLDRTSVAFF. The DNA for the CDR3 is TGTGCCAGCAGCTTGGACAGGACCTCGGTGGCTTTCTTT. This chain uses TRBV5-6 with TRBJ1-1; tentatively, D is TRBD1 (5 bases). Deletions cut 0 bases from V and 11 bases from J, with 14 bases between. This CDR3 is 13 amino acids long. In germline, CDR1 is SGHDT, CDR2 YYEEEE.